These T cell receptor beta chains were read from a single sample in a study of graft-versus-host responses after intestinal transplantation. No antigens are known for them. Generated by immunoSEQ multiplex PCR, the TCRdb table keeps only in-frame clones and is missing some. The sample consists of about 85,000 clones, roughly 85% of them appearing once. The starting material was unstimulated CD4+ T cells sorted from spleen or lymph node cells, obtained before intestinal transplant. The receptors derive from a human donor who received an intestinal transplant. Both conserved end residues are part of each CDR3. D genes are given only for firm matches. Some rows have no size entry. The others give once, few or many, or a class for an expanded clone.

CATSRDQGGLFTQYF,TGTGCCACCAGCAGAGATCAGGGTGGTCTCTTTACGCAGTATTTT,.,TRBJ2-3,TRBV15,.
CASSQLGTVNSPLHF,TGCGCCAGCAGCCAACTCGGGACAGTTAATTCACCCCTCCACTTT,.,TRBJ1-6,TRBV4-1,TRBD1
CASSAYRGETQYF,TGTGCCAGCAGCGCGTACAGGGGAGAGACCCAGTACTTC,.,TRBJ2-5,TRBV28,TRBD1
CASSLASGLSYEQYF,TGTGCCAGCAGCTTAGCAAGCGGGCTCTCCTACGAGCAGTACTTC,once,TRBJ2-7,TRBV7-6,.
CASSLSGQGARVDTQYF,TGTGCCAGCAGCTTATCGGGACAGGGGGCACGAGTAGATACGCAGTATTTT,.,TRBJ2-3,TRBV7-8,TRBD1
CASSGTLYNSPLHF,TGTGCCAGCAGTGGGACACTTTATAATTCACCCCTCCACTTT,.,TRBJ1-6,TRBV2,.
CASAGQGVGNTQYF,TGTGCCAGCGCGGGACAGGGGGTCGGAAATACGCAGTATTTT,.,TRBJ2-3,TRBV2,TRBD1
CASSFVDKQLQETQYF,TGCGCCAGCAGCTTCGTCGATAAGCAACTCCAAGAGACCCAGTACTTC,.,TRBJ2-5,TRBV5-1,.
CASSLGGATNYGYTF,TGTGCCAGCAGTTTAGGGGGGGCTACTAACTATGGCTACACCTTC,once,TRBJ1-2,TRBV28,.
CASSLVGQGFSGANVLTF,TGTGCCAGCAGCTTGGTAGGACAGGGTTTCTCTGGGGCCAACGTCCTGACTTTC,.,TRBJ2-6,TRBV5-6,TRBD1
CASSSRQVNTEAFF,TGTGCCAGCAGTTCGAGACAGGTGAACACTGAAGCTTTCTTT,.,TRBJ1-1,TRBV2,.
CASSQEGAGVTGELFF,TGCGCCAGCAGCCAAGAGGGGGCAGGGGTCACCGGGGAGCTGTTTTTT,once,TRBJ2-2,TRBV4-1,.
CASSLEGGYGYTF,TGTGCCAGCAGTCTGGAGGGTGGCTATGGCTACACCTTC,once,TRBJ1-2,TRBV11-2,.
CASSTERGDDNEQFF,TGTGCCAGCAGTACCGAGCGGGGGGACGACAATGAGCAGTTCTTC,.,TRBJ2-1,TRBV2,TRBD2
CASSTGTSEQETQHF,TGCGCCAGCAGCACCGGGACTAGCGAGCAAGAGACCCAGCACTTC,.,TRBJ2-5,TRBV5-1,TRBD2
CSVAGTGVFETQYF,TGCAGCGTGGCCGGGACAGGGGTCTTTGAGACCCAGTACTTC,.,TRBJ2-5,TRBV29-1,TRBD1
CASSLGQGLNIQYF,TGCGCCAGCAGCTTGGGACAGGGCTTAAACATTCAGTACTTC,.,TRBJ2-4,TRBV5-1,TRBD1
CASSLVPTGTEAFF,TGTGCCAGCAGCTTGGTCCCGACGGGGACTGAAGCTTTCTTT,.,TRBJ1-1,TRBV5-6,.
CAWSVQGRGRVTGELFF,TGTGCCTGGAGTGTCCAGGGGCGGGGGCGGGTAACCGGGGAGCTGTTTTTT,.,TRBJ2-2,TRBV30,.
CASSQKGTGQQFF,TGTGCCAGCAGCCAAAAGGGGACAGGGCAGCAGTTCTTC,.,TRBJ2-1,TRBV4-2,TRBD1
CASSVGALAGLETQYF,TGTGCCAGCAGCGTAGGGGCCCTAGCGGGATTAGAGACCCAGTACTTC,.,TRBJ2-5,TRBV9,TRBD2
CASSEARGTGYQETQYF,TGTGCCAGCAGTGAAGCGCGAGGGACTGGGTACCAAGAGACCCAGTACTTC,.,TRBJ2-5,TRBV2,.
CASSPVSLGSEQYF,TGTGCCAGCAGCCCCGTCTCACTAGGGAGCGAGCAGTACTTC,.,TRBJ2-7,TRBV28,.
CASSLDGARNQPQHF,TGTGCCAGCAGCTTGGATGGGGCGCGCAATCAGCCCCAGCATTTT,.,TRBJ1-5,TRBV5-8,.
CASSPRSGGDEQYF,TGTGCCAGCTCACCACGGTCGGGGGGTGACGAGCAGTACTTC,.,TRBJ2-7,TRBV18,TRBD2
CASSGTGVDGYTF,TGCGCCAGCAGCGGGACAGGGGTCGATGGCTACACCTTC,.,TRBJ1-2,TRBV5-1,TRBD1
CASSSPDRGHTEAFF,TGTGCCAGCAGTTCCCCCGACAGGGGGCACACTGAAGCTTTCTTT,.,TRBJ1-1,TRBV27,TRBD1
CASSGAENTGELFF,TGTGCCAGCAGTGGGGCGGAGAACACCGGGGAGCTGTTTTTT,.,TRBJ2-2,TRBV6-6,.
CAWSRSQELFF,TGTGCCTGGAGTCGTAGCCAGGAGCTGTTTTTT,.,TRBJ2-2,TRBV30,.